This T cell receptor beta chain is drawn from a study of blood T cells in healthy people across ages. Whole-study findings and limits: Naive and antigen-experienced cells were not separated, limiting conclusive comparison.

Details on this clonotype: What it binds is not known.

The germline V gene has CDR1 DFQATT and CDR2 SNEGSKA (reference sequence). This CDR3 comprises 14 residues. Primed by a sample-barcoded 5' primer and a J-beta primer mix, a second PCR proceeded for roughly 7 to 11 cycles. TCRdb reanalysed the 5' RACE reads using MiXCR and keeps one entry per CDR3 protein. This table holds 650,000 to 1,000,000 distinct CDR3 sequences, roughly 40% found once. The sample consisted of blood. The TCR sequence derives from a young man in good health. The chain links TRBV20-1 to TRBJ1-2, with TRBD1 matching 11 bases. The CDR3 is CRGTGDRGNYGYTF. The CDR3 DNA is TGCAGGGGGACCGGGGACAGGGGGAACTATGGCTACACCTTC.